These T cell receptor beta chains were read from a single sample in a study of T cell responses to AZD1222 COVID-19 vaccine. Some clones are missing from TCRdb's copy, which holds only in-frame ones; the method was immunoSEQ multiplex PCR. The repertoire has 95,000 to 150,000 clones, around 91% of them found once; the top ten carry under 4%. The source was peripheral blood, collected on day 0 of AZD1222 vaccination. The source of these receptors is an adult in good health. The CDR3 runs from the conserved cysteine through the conserved F or W. D genes are given only for firm matches. Expanded clones get a size class; other rows say once, few or many, or leave the size out.

V gene	D gene	clone size	J gene	CDR3 protein	CDR3 DNA
TRBV7-2	NA	NA	TRBJ2-7	CASSLYGQLYEQYF	TGTGCCAGCAGCCTATACGGACAGCTCTACGAGCAGTACTTC
TRBV7-9	NA	once	TRBJ1-1	CASGDIGTEAFF	TGTGCCAGCGGGGACATCGGAACTGAAGCTTTCTTT
TRBV6-1	TRBD1	NA	TRBJ1-1	CASSEHGQGGTEAFF	TGTGCCAGCAGTGAACATGGACAGGGGGGGACTGAAGCTTTCTTT
TRBV28	TRBD1	NA	TRBJ2-7	CASSGAGTGVYEQYF	TGTGCCAGCAGCGGGGCCGGGACAGGGGTCTACGAGCAGTACTTC
TRBV27	NA	NA	TRBJ2-7	CASSFASGEQYF	TGTGCCAGCAGTTTCGCCTCGGGGGAGCAGTACTTC
TRBV27	TRBD1	NA	TRBJ1-5	CASSFTGQVSNQPQHF	TGTGCCAGCAGTTTCACGGGACAGGTTAGCAATCAGCCCCAGCATTTT
TRBV5-4	NA	NA	TRBJ2-2	CASSTGGTLNTGELFF	TGTGCCAGCAGCACTGGGGGGACTCTCAACACCGGGGAGCTGTTTTTT
TRBV29-1	NA	few	TRBJ2-7	CSVETESYEQYF	TGCAGCGTTGAAACGGAATCCTACGAGCAGTACTTC
TRBV6-2/TRBV6-3	NA	NA	TRBJ2-5	CASSYSGASETQYF	TGTGCCAGCAGTTACTCCGGGGCATCTGAGACCCAGTACTTC
TRBV18	TRBD2	NA	TRBJ2-7	CASSPASGYEQYF	TGTGCCAGCTCACCAGCTAGCGGGTACGAGCAGTACTTC
TRBV10-2	TRBD2	once	TRBJ2-1	CASSEVGLAGGYEQFF	TGCGCCAGCAGTGAGGTAGGACTAGCGGGGGGATATGAGCAGTTCTTC
TRBV7-2	NA	NA	TRBJ2-3	CASSLRDSATDTQYF	TGTGCCAGCAGCTTAAGGGATAGCGCCACAGATACGCAGTATTTT
TRBV27	TRBD1	NA	TRBJ1-2	CASSFHPGGYGYTF	TGTGCCAGCAGTTTCCACCCAGGGGGCTATGGCTACACCTTC
TRBV18	NA	NA	TRBJ1-3	CASSPLGLSGNTIYF	TGTGCCAGCTCACCGTTAGGGTTATCTGGAAACACCATATATTTT
TRBV6-1	NA	NA	TRBJ2-3	CASSEPGGGGRVRTQYF	TGTGCCAGCAGTGAGCCGGGGGGCGGCGGGAGAGTGAGAACGCAGTATTTT
TRBV5-1	NA	NA	TRBJ2-7	CASAPESRYEQYF	TGCGCCAGCGCGCCGGAATCAAGATACGAGCAGTACTTC
TRBV28	NA	NA	TRBJ1-5	CASTAPRGPQHF	TGTGCCAGCACCGCTCCTCGAGGGCCCCAGCATTTT
TRBV28	TRBD1	NA	TRBJ1-4	CASSAPGQTNEKLFF	TGTGCCAGCAGTGCACCGGGACAGACTAATGAAAAACTGTTTTTT
TRBV4-1	NA	NA	TRBJ1-4	CASLARNEKLFF	TGCGCCAGCCTAGCCCGTAATGAAAAACTGTTTTTT
TRBV11-2	NA	NA	TRBJ2-3	CASSLWGLADTQYF	TGTGCCAGCAGCTTATGGGGGCTTGCAGATACGCAGTATTTT
TRBV9	NA	NA	TRBJ1-3	CASKGFGNTIYF	TGTGCCAGCAAGGGTTTTGGAAACACCATATATTTT
TRBV6-5	NA	NA	TRBJ1-6	CASSPWAGDSPLHF	TGTGCCAGCAGCCCCTGGGCAGGGGATTCACCCCTCCACTTT
TRBV7-3	TRBD2	NA	TRBJ2-5	CASSSGLAGGPRETQYF	TGTGCCAGCAGCTCGGGACTAGCGGGGGGCCCCAGAGAGACCCAGTACTTC
TRBV11-2	TRBD2	NA	TRBJ2-7	CASSLEGGGAYEQYF	TGTGCCAGCAGCTTAGAGGGCGGGGGTGCCTACGAGCAGTACTTC
TRBV10-3	NA	NA	TRBJ2-7	CAISARDGEQYF	TGTGCCATCAGTGCACGGGATGGCGAGCAGTACTTC
TRBV2	NA	NA	TRBJ2-7	CASSSDTAYEQYF	TGTGCCAGCAGCTCTGACACCGCTTACGAGCAGTACTTC
TRBV10-3	TRBD1	NA	TRBJ1-1	CAISEGQGNTEAFF	TGTGCCATCAGTGAAGGACAGGGGAACACTGAAGCTTTCTTT
TRBV7-2	TRBD2	NA	TRBJ2-5	CASSPRGGEGETQYF	TGTGCCAGCAGCCCCCGCGGGGGAGAAGGAGAGACCCAGTACTTC
TRBV11-1	NA	NA	TRBJ2-7	CASSLAQVYEQYF	TGTGCCAGCAGCTTAGCGCAGGTCTACGAGCAGTACTTC
TRBV30	NA	NA	TRBJ1-5	CAWSATEGLGNQPQHF	TGTGCCTGGAGTGCAACCGAGGGCCTGGGTAATCAGCCCCAGCATTTT
TRBV7-2	NA	NA	TRBJ1-5	CASSPSGNQPQHF	TGTGCCAGCAGCCCCTCGGGCAATCAGCCCCAGCATTTT
TRBV7-9	NA	NA	TRBJ2-3	CASSPRTSSDDTQYF	TGTGCCAGCAGCCCCCGGACGAGTAGTGACGATACGCAGTATTTT
TRBV6-2/TRBV6-3	TRBD1	NA	TRBJ1-5	CASSWRTGFPLSNQPQHF	TGTGCCAGCAGTTGGCGGACAGGTTTCCCTCTTAGCAATCAGCCCCAGCATTTT
TRBV15	TRBD1	NA	TRBJ1-3	CATSNYRTGAGNTIYF	TGTGCCACCAGCAACTACAGGACAGGGGCTGGAAACACCATATATTTT
TRBV28	TRBD1	NA	TRBJ2-7	CASSFPDRGYEQYF	TGTGCCAGCAGTTTTCCGGACAGGGGGTACGAGCAGTACTTC
TRBV7-9	TRBD2	NA	TRBJ2-1	CASSQLAGVEQGNEQFF	TGTGCCAGCAGCCAACTAGCGGGAGTAGAACAAGGGAATGAGCAGTTCTTC
TRBV18	NA	NA	TRBJ1-1	CASSRSNTEAFF	TGTGCCAGCTCAAGAAGCAACACTGAAGCTTTCTTT
TRBV24-1	NA	NA	TRBJ1-2	CATSDRRGADYGYTF	TGTGCCACCAGTGACCGGAGGGGGGCGGACTATGGCTACACCTTC
TRBV7-2	NA	NA	TRBJ1-6	CASTQNVKSSSYNSPLHF	TGTGCCAGCACCCAAAACGTGAAGAGTAGCTCCTATAATTCACCCCTCCACTTT
TRBV28	NA	NA	TRBJ1-5	CASSLARARNQPQHF	TGTGCCAGCAGCCTGGCCAGGGCCAGGAATCAGCCCCAGCATTTT
TRBV20-1	NA	NA	TRBJ1-5	CSASLPASNQPQHF	TGCAGTGCTAGTCTGCCGGCTAGCAATCAGCCCCAGCATTTT
TRBV5-8	TRBD1	NA	TRBJ1-5	CASSHRDRQNQPQHF	TGTGCCAGCAGCCACCGGGACAGGCAAAATCAGCCCCAGCATTTT
TRBV19	NA	NA	TRBJ1-2	CASSTPGLIYGYTF	TGTGCCAGTAGTACCCCAGGCCTCATCTATGGCTACACCTTC
TRBV2	NA	NA	TRBJ1-6	CASSVGDSPLHF	TGTGCCAGCAGTGTAGGGGATTCACCCCTCCACTTT
TRBV5-1	NA	NA	TRBJ2-5	CASSLESGGQETQYF	TGCGCCAGCAGCTTGGAGTCAGGGGGGCAAGAGACCCAGTACTTC
TRBV25-1	NA	NA	TRBJ2-1	CASRGALGEQFF	TGTGCCAGCCGGGGGGCACTCGGTGAGCAGTTCTTC
TRBV19	NA	NA	TRBJ1-2	CASSLGAAPNYGYTF	TGTGCCAGTAGTCTTGGGGCAGCACCTAACTATGGCTACACCTTC
TRBV30	NA	NA	TRBJ2-7	CAWGVPGVPSYEQYF	TGTGCCTGGGGGGTCCCCGGGGTCCCCTCCTACGAGCAGTACTTC
TRBV27	NA	NA	TRBJ2-1	CASSPSEGYPYNEQFF	TGTGCCAGCAGCCCCTCCGAGGGGTACCCCTACAATGAGCAGTTCTTC
TRBV28	NA	NA	TRBJ2-7	CASSLAPGLDEQYF	TGTGCCAGCAGTTTGGCGCCAGGGTTAGACGAGCAGTACTTC
TRBV5-1	NA	NA	TRBJ2-7	CASSPPGDEQYF	TGCGCCAGCAGCCCCCCGGGGGACGAGCAGTACTTC